A selection of T cell receptor beta chains follows, all from one sample in a study of T cell responses to AZD1222 COVID-19 vaccine. The data were produced by immunoSEQ multiplex PCR, yet TCRdb's version contains in-frame clones alone and is incomplete. The table records roughly 100,000 clones, 82% of them present only once. The sample here was peripheral blood, taken on day 0 of AZD1222 vaccination. These receptors were taken from an adult in good health. Both conserved end residues are part of each CDR3. D genes are given only for firm matches. The listing skips clone size in some rows; elsewhere it reads once, few, many or a size class.

length,size,D,V,J,CDR3,DNA
13,NA,TRBD2,TRBV9,TRBJ2-3,CASSYSGGPEPYF,TGTGCCAGCAGCTATAGCGGGGGTCCAGAGCCTTATTTT
13,NA,TRBD1,TRBV29-1,TRBJ2-7,CSVARDSTYEQYF,TGCAGCGTTGCACGGGACAGTACCTACGAGCAGTACTTC
16,NA,NA,TRBV4-2,TRBJ2-3,CASSQEGGELTDTQYF,TGTGCCAGCAGCCAAGAAGGCGGGGAGCTCACAGATACGCAGTATTTT
14,few,TRBD1,TRBV6-2/TRBV6-3,TRBJ1-6,CASSYGQGASPLHF,TGTGCCAGCAGTTACGGACAGGGGGCTTCACCCCTCCACTTT
16,NA,NA,TRBV9,TRBJ1-3,CALLEGQGGFGNTIYF,TGTGCCTTACTCGAGGGGCAGGGAGGATTTGGAAACACCATATATTTT
13,NA,NA,TRBV10-1,TRBJ2-5,CASTNSLEETQYF,TGCGCCAGCACCAACAGCCTTGAAGAGACCCAGTACTTC
16,NA,TRBD1,TRBV3-1/TRBV3-2,TRBJ2-2,CASSQDTGGKTGELFF,TGTGCCAGCAGCCAAGACACAGGGGGGAAGACCGGGGAGCTGTTTTTT
14,NA,NA,TRBV18,TRBJ2-7,CASSPRATNYEQYF,TGTGCCAGCTCACCACGGGCCACGAACTACGAGCAGTACTTC
16,NA,TRBD2,TRBV6-4,TRBJ2-3,CASSDSSGGATDTQYF,TGTGCCAGCAGTGACTCTAGCGGGGGGGCCACAGATACGCAGTATTTT
15,NA,NA,TRBV7-3,TRBJ2-1,CASSLTGAEYNEQFF,TGTGCCAGCAGCTTAACCGGGGCGGAGTACAATGAGCAGTTCTTC
13,NA,NA,TRBV7-3,TRBJ1-1,CASSYDRNTEAFF,TGTGCCAGCAGCTACGATAGGAACACTGAAGCTTTCTTT
16,NA,TRBD1,TRBV2,TRBJ2-3,CASSLLTGFLTDTQYF,TGTGCCAGCAGTCTATTGACAGGGTTCCTCACAGATACGCAGTATTTT
14,NA,TRBD1,TRBV5-1,TRBJ2-5,CASSRLDRPETQYF,TGCGCCAGCAGCAGACTGGACAGGCCGGAGACCCAGTACTTC
17,NA,TRBD2,TRBV4-3,TRBJ2-3,CASSQDLAGVRADTQYF,TGCGCCAGCAGCCAAGATCTCGCGGGGGTGAGGGCAGATACGCAGTATTTT
15,once,NA,TRBV3-1/TRBV3-2,TRBJ1-3,CASSQGQGYGNTIYF,TGTGCCAGCAGCCAAGGGCAGGGTTATGGAAACACCATATATTTT
14,NA,NA,TRBV5-6,TRBJ1-3,CASSRGTAGNTIYF,TGTGCCAGCAGTCGAGGGACGGCGGGAAACACCATATATTTT
14,few,NA,TRBV7-2,TRBJ1-3,CASSPTAGRNTIYF,TGTGCCAGCAGCCCCACGGCAGGAAGAAACACCATATATTTT
13,few,NA,TRBV11-1,TRBJ2-1,CASSFGAPNEQFF,TGTGCCAGCAGCTTTGGGGCACCAAATGAGCAGTTCTTC
14,NA,NA,TRBV5-5,TRBJ2-3,CASSLFGGTDTQYF,TGTGCCAGCAGCTTGTTCGGGGGCACAGATACGCAGTATTTT
15,NA,TRBD1,TRBV18,TRBJ2-5,CASSPRGRKEETQYF,TGTGCCAGCTCACCAAGGGGGCGGAAGGAAGAGACCCAGTACTTC
14,NA,NA,TRBV5-5,TRBJ1-2,CASSLHREGYGYTF,TGTGCCAGCAGCTTGCACAGGGAGGGCTATGGCTACACCTTC
13,once,NA,TRBV7-2,TRBJ1-2,CASSPLGRFGYTF,TGTGCCAGCAGCCCCCTGGGGCGTTTTGGCTACACCTTC
14,once,TRBD2,TRBV5-1,TRBJ2-5,CASRESGSAETQYF,TGCGCCAGCAGGGAAAGCGGGAGTGCGGAGACCCAGTACTTC
14,NA,NA,TRBV18,TRBJ2-5,CASSRKQGMGTQYF,TGTGCCAGCTCACGAAAGCAGGGGATGGGGACCCAGTACTTC
13,NA,TRBD1,TRBV27,TRBJ2-7,CASSRTGGREQYF,TGTGCCAGCAGTAGGACAGGAGGACGCGAGCAGTACTTC
17,NA,TRBD1,TRBV7-8,TRBJ1-1,CASSLGTGGTMNTEAFF,TGTGCCAGCAGCTTAGGGACAGGGGGTACCATGAACACTGAAGCTTTCTTT
20,NA,TRBD2,TRBV19,TRBJ2-1,CASSSQGLAGGLSSYNEQFF,TGTGCCAGTAGTTCACAAGGACTAGCGGGGGGCCTGAGCTCCTACAATGAGCAGTTCTTC
13,NA,NA,TRBV6-2/TRBV6-3,TRBJ1-2,CASSSTEDYGYTF,TGTGCCAGCAGTTCAACAGAGGACTATGGCTACACCTTC
13,NA,NA,TRBV11-2,TRBJ2-3,CASSQSPTDTQYF,TGTGCCAGCAGCCAGTCCCCCACAGATACGCAGTATTTT
14,NA,NA,TRBV6-5,TRBJ2-5,CASSSGTGIGTQYF,TGTGCCAGCAGTTCAGGGACGGGGATCGGGACCCAGTACTTC
14,NA,NA,TRBV5-1,TRBJ2-1,CASSFGTEDNEQFF,TGCGCCAGCAGCTTCGGGACTGAAGATAATGAGCAGTTCTTC
14,few,TRBD1,TRBV4-1,TRBJ1-2,CASSQGTGAKGYTF,TGCGCCAGCAGCCAGGGGACAGGGGCGAAGGGCTACACCTTC
15,NA,TRBD1,TRBV10-3,TRBJ2-5,CAISEPDRLQETQYF,TGTGCCATCAGTGAACCGGACAGGCTTCAAGAGACCCAGTACTTC
17,NA,NA,TRBV11-2,TRBJ1-3,CASSQQRLGEAGNTIYF,TGTGCCAGCAGCCAACAAAGACTGGGGGAAGCTGGAAACACCATATATTTT
15,NA,NA,TRBV27,TRBJ1-2,CASSSRGFGNYGYTF,TGTGCCAGCAGTTCCAGAGGGTTTGGTAACTATGGCTACACCTTC
15,NA,NA,TRBV28,TRBJ1-4,CASMEGAVTNEKLFF,TGTGCCAGCATGGAAGGGGCAGTTACTAATGAAAAACTGTTTTTT
16,NA,TRBD2,TRBV7-2,TRBJ2-5,CASSPTSGGAWETQYF,TGTGCCAGCAGCCCGACTAGCGGGGGGGCCTGGGAGACCCAGTACTTC
18,NA,NA,TRBV6-2/TRBV6-3,TRBJ2-4,CASSYGRWVGTEKNIQYF,TGTGCCAGCAGTTACGGTCGGTGGGTCGGGACGGAGAAAAACATTCAGTACTTC
11,NA,NA,TRBV7-9,TRBJ2-1,CASSELVEQFF,TGTGCCAGCAGCGAACTAGTGGAGCAGTTCTTC
13,NA,TRBD1,TRBV3-1/TRBV3-2,TRBJ1-6,CASTGQGNSPLHF,TGTGCCAGCACCGGACAGGGAAATTCACCCCTCCACTTT
12,NA,NA,TRBV21-1,TRBJ2-4,CASSTGKNIQYF,TGTGCCAGCAGCACAGGGAAAAACATTCAGTACTTC
13,NA,NA,TRBV11-2,TRBJ1-2,CASSLGAGTGYTF,TGTGCCAGCAGCTTAGGAGCTGGGACTGGCTACACCTTC
13,NA,NA,TRBV7-2,TRBJ1-5,CASSSRGTQPQHF,TGTGCCAGCAGCTCCAGGGGAACTCAGCCCCAGCATTTT
13,NA,TRBD1,TRBV27,TRBJ2-7,CASRRGRRYEQYF,TGTGCCAGCCGCAGGGGGCGGCGGTACGAGCAGTACTTC
16,NA,NA,TRBV4-3,TRBJ2-1,CASSQGLGGAYNEQFF,TGCGCCAGCAGCCAAGGCCTGGGCGGGGCCTACAATGAGCAGTTCTTC
16,NA,TRBD1,TRBV4-2,TRBJ1-2,CASSQDRRQGGYGYTF,TGTGCCAGCAGCCAAGATAGGAGACAGGGGGGATACGGCTACACCTTC
17,NA,NA,TRBV5-1,TRBJ1-6,CASSFNVWGEGSRTLHF,TGCGCCAGCAGCTTTAATGTTTGGGGGGAGGGGAGTCGAACCCTCCACTTT
14,NA,NA,TRBV9,TRBJ2-2,CASSVIGGTGELFF,TGTGCCAGCAGCGTAATAGGAGGGACCGGGGAGCTGTTTTTT
16,NA,TRBD1,TRBV5-1,TRBJ2-7,CASSRETGAITYEQYF,TGCGCCAGCAGCCGCGAGACAGGGGCCATCACCTACGAGCAGTACTTC
13,NA,NA,TRBV18,TRBJ2-1,CASSSIGVGEQFF,TGTGCCAGCTCCTCGATAGGGGTGGGTGAGCAGTTCTTC
14,NA,TRBD1,TRBV19,TRBJ2-7,CASKPTGGFGEQYF,TGTGCCAGTAAACCGACAGGGGGGTTTGGCGAGCAGTACTTC
10,NA,NA,TRBV7-9,TRBJ1-1,CASSPRTAFF,TGTGCCAGCAGCCCCAGGACAGCTTTCTTT
14,NA,TRBD2,TRBV9,TRBJ2-7,CASSGREGPYEQYF,TGTGCCAGCAGCGGTCGGGAGGGCCCCTACGAGCAGTACTTC
16,NA,NA,TRBV27,TRBJ2-1,CASSSRWQGAHNEQFF,TGTGCCAGCAGTTCCAGGTGGCAGGGAGCCCACAATGAGCAGTTCTTC
12,NA,NA,TRBV25-1,TRBJ1-2,CASSASGYGYTF,TGTGCCAGCAGTGCCTCTGGATACGGCTACACCTTC
11,few,NA,TRBV7-2,TRBJ2-5,CASSLIETQYF,TGTGCCAGCAGCTTAATTGAGACCCAGTACTTC
14,NA,NA,TRBV6-5,TRBJ2-1,CASSYGGAQNEQFF,TGTGCCAGCAGTTACGGCGGGGCTCAGAATGAGCAGTTCTTC
12,NA,NA,TRBV28,TRBJ1-2,CASSLGSYGYTF,TGTGCCAGCAGTTTAGGGAGCTATGGCTACACCTTC
15,few,NA,TRBV5-4,TRBJ1-1,CASSSSSLAGVEAFF,TGTGCCAGCAGCTCCTCGAGTTTGGCAGGGGTCGAAGCTTTCTTT